These 19 T cell receptor beta chains originate from one sample sequenced in a study of blood T cell repertoires in COVID-19 (dated by TCRdb to about 2020). Preparation of the library involved the immunoSEQ multiplex PCR assay. The immuneACCESS repertoire file appears here via TCRdb, limited to in-frame rearrangements. These files lack a portion of the clones; in checked studies, under half of the deficit traces to unresolved V genes, and the cause of the others is not known. The sample records fewer than 50,000 clones, just under 75% of which are singletons. The top ten clones comprise roughly a tenth of the sample. Material for sequencing was peripheral blood. The source is a man aged 70 or older with COVID-19, enrolled during active disease.

J is TRBJ1-2 and V is TRBV2; 10 bases fit TRBD1. The germline gives CDR1 SNHLY, CDR2 FYNNEI. This CDR3 has 16 amino acids. V was clipped by 5 bases and J by 0 bases; unmatched bases: 6. The CDR3 reads CASSPTGGAANYGYTF. In DNA, the CDR3 is TGTGCCAGCAGTCCGACAGGGGGCGCAGCTAACTATGGCTACACCTTC.

This clone was recorded at least ten times. This chain joins TRBV7-9 and TRBJ1-2, with a possible D match to TRBD1 (5 bases). Looked up from germline, CDR1 is SEHNR and CDR2 is FQNEAQ (reference sequence). V was pared by 1 base and J by 2 bases, with 11 bases between. The CDR3 spans 15 residues. CDR3 coding DNA: TGTGCCAGCAGCTTAGTAGGGGAGGAGAACTATGGCTACACCTTC. Amino acids: CASSLVGEENYGYTF.

The CDR3 region is CASSQGYSNQPQHF. The CDR3 DNA is TGTGCCAGCAGCCAAGGCTATAGCAATCAGCCCCAGCATTTT. The chain links TRBV3-1 (or the pseudogene TRBV3-2) to TRBJ1-5; D is unresolved. Germline-derived CDR1 and CDR2 are LGHDT and YNNKEL (reference sequence). Trimming cost V 1 base and J 0 bases, with 4 bases left between them. The CDR3 totals 14 residues.

This chain joins TRBV18 and TRBJ1-1, with D perhaps TRBD1 (5 bases). This CDR3 spans 14 amino acids. Germline V lookup: CDR1 KGHSH, CDR2 LQKENI. V was clipped by 2 bases and J by 0 bases, with 7 bases between them. CDR3 sequence reads: CASSPDSLNTEAFF. CDR3 coding DNA: TGTGCCAGCTCACCAGACAGCCTGAACACTGAAGCTTTCTTT.

This clone was counted a single time. This chain links TRBV3-1 (or the pseudogene TRBV3-2) with TRBJ1-2, with TRBD1 matching 7 bases. Trimming cost V 5 bases and J 4 bases; bases outside gene matches: 10. Per germline, CDR1 LGHDT and CDR2 YNNKEL (reference sequence). This CDR3 comprises 15 residues. The CDR3 sequence: CASSNRQGTSYGYTF. The DNA for the CDR3 is TGTGCCAGCAGCAACAGACAGGGTACGAGCTATGGCTACACCTTC.

The chain links TRBV27 to TRBJ2-1, with 7 bases that match TRBD2. CDR1 and CDR2 from the germline V gene are MNHEY and SMNVEV (reference sequence). The junction had 13 bases not matched to a gene; V was cut back by 6 bases and J by 8 bases. This CDR3 contains 15 residues. CDR3 DNA: TGTGCCAGCAGCCTGAGGCTAGCGGCCTCGCATGAGCAGTTCTTC. This gives the protein CASSLRLAASHEQFF.

The chain links TRBV7-9 to TRBJ2-1; 8 nucleotides agree with TRBD2. Trimming at V came to 2 bases and at J to 9 bases, leaving 15 bases not matched to a gene. There are 17 residues in the CDR3. CDR1 is SEHNR and CDR2 is FQNEAQ in the germline V gene (reference sequence). The CDR3 DNA is TGTGCCAGCAGCTTACACTACGAGACTAGCGTTTCCGGTGAGCAGTTCTTC. The encoded protein is CASSLHYETSVSGEQFF.

This clone has a handful of counts. The chain carries TRBV19 and TRBJ2-6; 7 bases agree with TRBD1. CDR3 size: 19 residues. Trimming removed 4 bases from V and 0 bases from J; junction bases left unmatched: 12. Per the germline V gene, CDR1 is LNHDA and CDR2 is SQIVND (reference sequence). CDR3: CASSTGTALLISGANVLTF. The CDR3 bases are TGTGCCAGTAGTACCGGGACAGCGCTTCTAATCTCTGGGGCCAACGTCCTGACTTTC.

This chain uses TRBV5-1 with TRBJ2-1, with TRBD1 matching 12 bases. The CDR3 length is 19 residues. V shed 0 bases, J shed 4 bases, and the junction held 11 bases outside the gene matches. Germline CDR1 reads SGHRS; CDR2 reads YFSETQ. CDR3: CASSLAPGQGATGYNEQFF. CDR3 nucleotides: TGCGCCAGCAGCTTGGCCCCGGGACAGGGGGCAACTGGTTACAATGAGCAGTTCTTC.

The chain has TRBV11-2 and TRBJ1-5; weak D call: TRBD1 (6 bases). CDR3 size: 14 residues. The V and J ends lost 2 bases and 5 bases respectively, with 10 bases between them. Per the germline V gene, CDR1 is SGHAT and CDR2 is FQNNGV. The DNA for the CDR3 is TGTGCCAGCAGCTTATCAGGGGTCGATCAGCCCCAGCATTTT. It yields the protein CASSLSGVDQPQHF.

The V gene is TRBV28, the J gene TRBJ2-2, with a weak D call TRBD2 (5 bases). Trimming stripped 1 base from V and 4 bases from J, with 13 bases between. Germline assignment: CDR1 MDHEN and CDR2 SYDVKM. This CDR3 has 16 amino acids. The chain's CDR3 is CASSLLSYRGTGELFF. DNA for the CDR3: TGTGCCAGCAGTTTATTGTCCTACCGGGGCACCGGGGAGCTGTTTTTT.

The chain combines TRBV7-9 with TRBJ2-4; D perhaps matches TRBD1 (5 bases). Per the germline V gene, CDR1 is SEHNR and CDR2 is FQNEAQ (reference sequence). This CDR3 is built from 16 residues. V dropped 1 base and J dropped 0 bases, with 10 bases sitting between them. The CDR3: CASSLGGSLAKNIQYF. CDR3 nucleotide sequence: TGTGCCAGCAGCTTAGGGGGCAGCTTAGCCAAAAACATTCAGTACTTC.

The chain recombines TRBV5-1 with TRBJ2-2, with 7 positions matching TRBD2. Germline-derived CDR1 and CDR2 are SGHRS and YFSETQ. With V trimmed by 4 bases and J by 6 bases, 12 bases remained unmatched. The CDR3 consists of 16 residues. The CDR3 DNA reads TGCGCCAGCAGCCCCCATGGCCGGGGGGAGGCCGGGGAGCTGTTTTTT. Residues: CASSPHGRGEAGELFF.

This clone was recorded a few times. The chain recombines TRBV29-1 with TRBJ2-1, with D possibly being TRBD1 or TRBD2 (7 bases each). The V gene's germline CDR1 is SQVTM and CDR2 ANQGSEA. This CDR3 is 12 amino acids long. Between the trimmed V and J ends, which lost 7 bases and 6 bases, there was a span of 13 bases. In nucleotides, the CDR3 is TGCAGCGCGGGGGGACAGTCCAATGAGCAGTTCTTC. It encodes CSAGGQSNEQFF.

The rearrangement links TRBV4-1 to TRBJ1-1, with D unresolved. With 0 bases removed from V and 1 base from J, the gap between germline ends came to 12 bases. The CDR3 totals 16 residues. Germline V gene lookup returns CDR1 MGHRA and CDR2 YSYEKL. The CDR3 reads CASSQDLLVKNTEAFF. Written as DNA, the CDR3 is TGCGCCAGCAGCCAAGATCTCCTCGTTAAGAACACTGAAGCTTTCTTT.

The rearrangement uses TRBV28 and TRBJ2-7, with no clear D. The V gene lost 3 bases and the J gene lost 7 bases, with 13 bases spanning the gap. This CDR3 has 13 amino acids. CDR1 is MDHEN, CDR2 SYDVKM, per germline. The CDR3 sequence is CASSFRVLREQYF. DNA for the CDR3: TGTGCCAGCAGTTTTCGGGTTTTGAGAGAGCAGTACTTC.

This clone was seen once. The chain uses TRBV18 and TRBJ1-5, with a possible D match to TRBD1 (6 bases). In germline, CDR1 is KGHSH, CDR2 LQKENI. The CDR3 has 19 amino acids. V gave up 2 bases and J gave up 2 bases, with 22 bases separating them. CDR3 nucleotide sequence: TGTGCCAGCTCACCAGGGGGCCAGGGCGGGGGCTTTGGCAATCAGCCCCAGCATTTT. As protein: CASSPGGQGGGFGNQPQHF.

The rearrangement links TRBV5-6 to TRBJ1-2; TRBD1 is a possible D gene (5 bases). V shed 2 bases and J shed 5 bases, with 7 bases lying between them. Per germline, CDR1 SGHDT and CDR2 YYEEEE. The CDR3 covers 12 residues. In nucleotides, the CDR3 is TGTGCCAGCAGCTTACAGGCATATGGCTACACCTTC. As protein: CASSLQAYGYTF.

The V call is TRBV29-1, the J call TRBJ1-5; D is possibly TRBD1 (6 bases). Trimming pared 4 bases from V and 6 bases from J, leaving 16 bases between. Germline lookup yields CDR1 SQVTM and CDR2 ANQGSEA. This CDR3 comprises 14 residues. CDR3 loop: CSVVFGGDSQPQHF. CDR3 sequence (DNA): TGCAGCGTTGTTTTTGGGGGCGACAGTCAGCCCCAGCATTTT.